These 5 T cell receptor beta chains share one sample of origin, sequenced in a study of CD4 T cells in relation to SARS-CoV-2 and coronaviruses. Sequencing used immunoSEQ multiplex PCR; TCRdb keeps in-frame clones, though not all of them. The sample has some 21,000 clones; 65% to 80% are singletons. The antigens of these receptors remain unknown. Before the COVID-19 pandemic, during about 2010-2019, CD4+ T cells were taken from unexposed donors. CD4+ T cells were isolated from the cells after more than 8 days of culture. Source material: CD4+ T cells from PBMCs, cultured in vitro. These receptors originate from a human donor in good health.

This clone was observed a handful of times. The chain joins TRBV9 to TRBJ1-3; D is ambiguous. The CDR3 is made up of 13 amino acids. The germline V gene encodes CDR1 SGDLS and CDR2 YYNGEE. V was shortened by 0 bases and J by 3 bases, with 4 bases between the two germline ends. The CDR3 here is CASSVALGNTIYF. The CDR3 bases are TGTGCCAGCAGCGTAGCCCTTGGAAACACCATATATTTT.

The chain carries TRBV9 and TRBJ2-5; 10 nucleotides align to TRBD2. The CDR3 covers 17 residues. J lost 2 bases, V lost 4 bases, and 11 bases had no gene match. Germline loops: CDR1 SGDLS, CDR2 YYNGEE. CDR3 amino acids: CASSPGAVTSGQETQYF. In DNA form, the CDR3 reads TGTGCCAGCAGCCCCGGGGCCGTGACTAGCGGGCAAGAGACCCAGTACTTC.

This clone was observed once. This sequence joins TRBV11-2 and TRBJ2-7; 7 nucleotides line up with TRBD2. CDR3 size: 14 residues. Trimming removed 0 bases from V and 3 bases from J; junction bases left unmatched: 2. Germline CDR1 reads SGHAT; CDR2 reads FQNNGV. CDR3 sequence (DNA): TGTGCCAGCAGCTTAGATGGGGGGGACTACGAGCAGTACTTC. It codes for CASSLDGGDYEQYF. The variable domain in full, with the rest retrieved from reference TRBV11-2 and TRBJ2-7, is EAGVAQSPRYKIIEKRQSVAFWCNPISGHATLYWYQQILGQGPKLLIQFQNNGVVDDSQLPKDRFSAERLKGVDSTLKIQPAKLEDSAVYLCASSLDGGDYEQYFGPGTRLTVT.

The rearrangement joins TRBV4-2 to TRBJ1-2, with D perhaps TRBD1 (5 bases). The CDR3 consists of 15 residues. The germline gives CDR1 LGHNA, CDR2 YNFKEQ. Trimming shortened V by 3 bases and J by 5 bases, and 16 bases separated the two germline ends. Written as DNA, the CDR3 is TGTGCCAGCAGCCAGGCTAGGCAGGGAAGGTATGGCTACACCTTC. Translating it yields CASSQARQGRYGYTF.

This clone was detected a few times. The V call is TRBV7-2, the J call TRBJ2-3; maybe TRBD2 (6 bases). V lost 5 bases to trimming and J lost 12 bases, with 15 bases between them. The CDR3 sequence is 12 residues long. Germline V lookup: CDR1 SGHTA, CDR2 FQGNSA. CDR3 coding DNA: TGTGCCAGCAGCCCGGAGGGCGATATTCAGTATTTT. Protein sequence: CASSPEGDIQYF.